This entry lists 16 T cell receptor beta chains sequenced from one sample in a study of T cells in Graves' hyperthyroidism and ophthalmopathy. TCR beta CDR3 regions were amplified from RNA transcripts. An initial round of RT-PCR targeting the TCR CDR3 relied on the HTBI primer set. One entry per CDR3 protein results from TCRdb running MiXCR on the multiplex PCR reads. The sample includes a few hundred thousand distinct CDR3 sequences, approximately 13% seen only once; the top ten take 4% to 6.5%. Sequenced input: blood. The source of these receptors is a woman aged 18 to 35 with Graves' hyperthyroidism.

This clonotype was recorded many times. The chain couples TRBV14 to TRBJ2-3; no clear D gene. The CDR3 loop spans 16 amino acids. The germline V gene encodes CDR1 SGHDN and CDR2 FVKESK. V lost 1 base and J lost 6, with 17 bases in between. As DNA, the CDR3 is TGTGCCAGCAGCCAAGGAGTCCCCTCACTATTGGATACGCAGTATTTT. It specifies CASSQGVPSLLDTQYF.

At least ten counts were recorded for this clonotype. V usage is TRBV28 and J usage is TRBJ2-1; the D call may be TRBD1 or TRBD2 (5 bases each). The CDR3 has 16 amino acids. The germline V gene encodes CDR1 MDHEN and CDR2 SYDVKM. Trimming took off 6 bases at V and 3 bases at J, with 18 bases between the two ends. CDR3 residues: CASSPRTRGVYNEQFF. As DNA, the CDR3 is TGTGCCAGCAGCCCCCGGACAAGAGGGGTCTACAATGAGCAGTTCTTC.

This clonotype was detected ten times or more. The J gene is TRBJ1-1, the V gene TRBV3-1; D possibly corresponds to TRBD1 (5 bases). Trimming removed 1 base from V and 4 bases from J, with 13 bases in between. The CDR3 is 15 amino acids. CDR1 and CDR2 from the germline V gene are LGHDT and YNNKEL (reference sequence). The CDR3 DNA reads as TGTGCCAGCAGCCAAGCGGTATTGGGGGGCACTGAAGCTTTCTTT. It specifies CASSQAVLGGTEAFF.

The table lists this clonotype with a few counts. The chain recombines TRBV6-2 or TRBV6-3 with TRBJ2-6; maybe TRBD1 (5 bases). CDR1 is MNHEY, CDR2 SVGEGT, per germline. This CDR3 contains 15 residues. Trimming pared 4 bases from V and 0 bases from J, leaving 7 bases between. CDR3 loop: CASSFDSSGANVLTF. The CDR3 DNA is TGTGCCAGCAGTTTCGACAGCTCTGGGGCCAACGTCCTGACTTTC.

The chain uses TRBV28 and TRBJ1-6, with a weak D call TRBD1 (5 bases). V lost 3 bases and J lost 7, with 13 bases in between. The V gene's germline CDR1 is MDHEN and CDR2 SYDVKM. The CDR3 contains 15 residues. CDR3 DNA: TGTGCCAGCAGTTTTTATCAGGGACGGAATTCACCCCTCCACTTT. Its protein product is CASSFYQGRNSPLHF.

The genes are TRBV12-3 or TRBV12-4 and TRBJ2-1; TRBD1 is a possible D gene (6 bases). The CDR3 sequence is 12 residues long. V lost 6 bases and J lost 8, with 11 bases in between. In DNA, the CDR3 is TGTGCCAGCAGCTCTGCAGGGGATGAGCAGTTCTTC. Translating it yields CASSSAGDEQFF.

V is TRBV12-3 or TRBV12-4 and J is TRBJ1-6, with 10 bases matching TRBD1. V was pared by 7 bases and J by 7 bases, with 4 bases of the junction left unmatched. The CDR3 is 14 residues long. CDR3 DNA sequence: TGTGCCAGCACCCGGGACAGGGGAAATTCACCCCTCCACTTT. Protein: CASTRDRGNSPLHF.

This clonotype was seen repeatedly, ten times or more. The chain joins TRBV7-9 to TRBJ2-7, with D perhaps given as TRBD1 or TRBD2 (5 bases each). This CDR3 region has 15 residues. Per germline, CDR1 SEHNR and CDR2 FQNEAQ (reference sequence). Trimming pared 5 bases from V and 0 bases from J, leaving 14 bases between. The CDR3 protein is CASSEVPGTSYEQYF. The CDR3 nucleotides are TGTGCCAGCAGCGAAGTGCCGGGGACCTCCTACGAGCAGTACTTC.

Regarding this clonotype: A much larger clone is a single base away; this may be a read error. The chain has TRBV28 and TRBJ1-1; D not resolved. Germline V gene sequence: CDR1 MDHEN, CDR2 SYDVKM. The CDR3 consists of 13 residues. The CDR3 sequence: CAIMGWRNTGAFF. The CDR3 DNA reads TGTGCCATTATGGGGTGGAGGAACACTGGAGCTTTCTTT.

This sequence joins TRBV5-1 and TRBJ1-3; D not certain. CDR3 length: 15 residues. Per the germline V gene, CDR1 is SGHRS and CDR2 is YFSETQ. V shed 4 bases and J shed 0 bases, with 11 bases lying between them. The CDR3 sequence is CASSLAQSSGNTIYF. The CDR3 DNA follows: TGCGCCAGCAGCCTTGCCCAAAGCTCTGGAAACACCATATATTTT.

The CDR3 is CSARDRRDYNEQFF. The CDR3 DNA sequence: TGCAGTGCTAGAGATCGCCGGGACTACAATGAGCAGTTCTTC. J is TRBJ2-1 and V is TRBV20-1, with D tentatively TRBD2 (5 bases). This CDR3 has 14 amino acids. From germline, CDR1 is DFQATT and CDR2 SNEGSKA (reference sequence). Trimming removed 0 bases at V and 3 bases at J, with 9 bases between.

J is TRBJ2-7 and V is TRBV5-1; TRBD1 agrees at 7 bases. Trimming cost V 4 bases and J 0 bases; bases outside gene matches: 4. CDR3 length equals 14 residues. The germline V gene has CDR1 SGHRS and CDR2 YFSETQ. CDR3 bases: TGCGCCAGCAGCCGTGGACAGGTCTCCTACGAGCAGTACTTC. Amino acids: CASSRGQVSYEQYF.

This clonotype was counted between two and nine times. CDR3 DNA: TGTGCCAGCAGTTTACCAAGGCGGCGGGGCCGGGACAGCAATCAGCCCCAGCATTTT. Protein sequence: CASSLPRRRGRDSNQPQHF. The chain has TRBV27 and TRBJ1-5; maybe TRBD1 (5 bases). The CDR3 has 19 residues. In germline, CDR1 is MNHEY, CDR2 SMNVEV (reference sequence). Trimming left V 2 bases short and J 1 base short, with 21 bases between.

The CDR3 region is CASSSHPSGKETQYF. The CDR3 DNA reads TGTGCCAGCAGCAGCCACCCTAGCGGCAAAGAGACCCAGTACTTC. The rearrangement uses TRBV4-2 and TRBJ2-5; TRBD2 matches 7 bases. CDR3 length equals 15 residues. Germline CDR1 and CDR2: LGHNA and YNFKEQ. V was clipped by 5 bases and J by 3 bases; unmatched bases: 9.

This clonotype was counted ten times or more. The chain uses TRBV9 and TRBJ2-1; D ambiguous. Germline CDR1 SGDLS, CDR2 YYNGEE. The length of the CDR3 is 13 residues. V lost 10 bases and J lost 3, with 14 bases in between. This chain's CDR3 is CAPCMPGYNEQFF. CDR3 in DNA: TGTGCCCCCTGTATGCCCGGCTACAATGAGCAGTTCTTC.

This clonotype has a count of ten or more. J is TRBJ2-7 and V is TRBV2; 7 bases are a match to TRBD1. Germline CDR1 and CDR2: SNHLY and FYNNEI. The CDR3 has 15 amino acids. V lost 6 bases to trimming and J lost 6 bases; unmatched junction nucleotides: 14. The CDR3: CASRGEETGISEQYF. The CDR3 bases are TGTGCCAGCAGGGGGGAAGAGACAGGGATTAGCGAGCAGTACTTC. Full variable domain (rest looked up from reference TRBV2 and TRBJ2-7): EPEVTQTPSHQVTQMGQEVILRCVPISNHLYFYWYRQILGQKVEFLVSFYNNEISEKSEIFDDQFSVERPDGSNFTLKIRSTKLEDSAMYFCASRGEETGISEQYFGPGTRLTVT.